A selection of T cell receptor beta chains follows, all from one sample in a study of blood T cell repertoires in COVID-19. Clones were read by immunoSEQ multiplex PCR, and TCRdb kept only the in-frame ones, dropping some. The repertoire includes about 130,000 clones, roughly 80% of them detected once, and approximately 11% sits in the top ten. Material: peripheral blood. The receptors were sampled from a man in his sixties who had recovered from COVID-19. CDR3s include the opening cysteine and the closing phenylalanine or tryptophan. D genes are given only for firm matches. Not all rows give a size; the values are once, few, many and, for expanded clones, a class.

d_call: -; j_call: TRBJ2-5; clone_size: -; v_call: TRBV4-2; cdr3_nt: TGTGCCAGCAGCCAATCGTCGGGAGAGACCCAGTACTTC; cdr3_aa: CASSQSSGETQYF
d_call: TRBD2; j_call: TRBJ2-1; clone_size: -; v_call: TRBV9; cdr3_nt: TGTGCCAGCAGCGTCCTAGCGGGAGGGCGCAATGAGCAGTTCTTC; cdr3_aa: CASSVLAGGRNEQFF
d_call: -; j_call: TRBJ2-2; clone_size: -; v_call: TRBV7-2; cdr3_nt: TGTGCCGTTCGGGGGACGGTGAACACCGGGGAGCTGTTTTTT; cdr3_aa: CAVRGTVNTGELFF
d_call: -; j_call: TRBJ1-2; clone_size: -; v_call: TRBV19; cdr3_nt: TGTGCCAGTAGGCCGGGATTAGATGGCTACACCTTC; cdr3_aa: CASRPGLDGYTF
d_call: -; j_call: TRBJ2-7; clone_size: -; v_call: TRBV15; cdr3_nt: TGTGCCACCAGCAGCCGTTCGGGGTTTGCCTACGAGCAGTACTTC; cdr3_aa: CATSSRSGFAYEQYF
d_call: -; j_call: TRBJ2-7; clone_size: once; v_call: TRBV7-2; cdr3_nt: TGTGCCAGCAGCGACTTACAGGGATCCTACGAGCAGTACTTC; cdr3_aa: CASSDLQGSYEQYF
d_call: -; j_call: TRBJ1-4; clone_size: -; v_call: TRBV27; cdr3_nt: TGTGCCAGCAGTTTTTCCAGTCTTAATGAAAAACTGTTTTTT; cdr3_aa: CASSFSSLNEKLFF
d_call: -; j_call: TRBJ2-3; clone_size: -; v_call: TRBV7-9; cdr3_nt: TGTGCCAGCAGCCCCTCAGGGGGGACTTCAGATACGCAGTATTTT; cdr3_aa: CASSPSGGTSDTQYF
d_call: -; j_call: TRBJ1-2; clone_size: -; v_call: TRBV28; cdr3_nt: TGTGCCAGCACCATCTCAACGGTTAACTATGGCTACACCTTC; cdr3_aa: CASTISTVNYGYTF
d_call: -; j_call: TRBJ1-5; clone_size: -; v_call: TRBV11-2; cdr3_nt: TGTGCCAGCAGCTTCTCCCTCGATCAGCCCCAGCATTTT; cdr3_aa: CASSFSLDQPQHF
d_call: -; j_call: TRBJ2-4; clone_size: -; v_call: TRBV30; cdr3_nt: TGTGCCTGGGGGGGAGAGGGCAAAAACATTCAGTACTTC; cdr3_aa: CAWGGEGKNIQYF
d_call: TRBD1; j_call: TRBJ1-1; clone_size: -; v_call: TRBV7-3; cdr3_nt: TGTGCCAGCAGTGGTGGACAGGGGGCAGGTAGCACTGAAGCTTTCTTT; cdr3_aa: CASSGGQGAGSTEAFF
d_call: -; j_call: TRBJ2-3; clone_size: -; v_call: TRBV6-2/TRBV6-3; cdr3_nt: TGTGCCAGCAGCTTAACCCGGGGGATCACAGATACGCAGTATTTT; cdr3_aa: CASSLTRGITDTQYF
d_call: -; j_call: TRBJ2-3; clone_size: few; v_call: TRBV3-1/TRBV3-2; cdr3_nt: TGTGCCAGCAGCGAGGGCGGCTTCACAGATACGCAGTATTTT; cdr3_aa: CASSEGGFTDTQYF
d_call: TRBD1; j_call: TRBJ2-5; clone_size: -; v_call: TRBV6-2/TRBV6-3; cdr3_nt: TGTGCCAGCAGTTACTCGACAGGGGCTGAGACCCAGTACTTC; cdr3_aa: CASSYSTGAETQYF
d_call: TRBD1; j_call: TRBJ2-7; clone_size: -; v_call: TRBV30; cdr3_nt: TGTGCCTGGAGCCCCTTACGACAGGGTGGCGAGCAGTACTTC; cdr3_aa: CAWSPLRQGGEQYF
d_call: TRBD1; j_call: TRBJ2-7; clone_size: -; v_call: TRBV6-5; cdr3_nt: TGTGCCAGCAGTAGGGACAGGGGTAGCTCCGAGCAGTACTTC; cdr3_aa: CASSRDRGSSEQYF
d_call: -; j_call: TRBJ1-2; clone_size: -; v_call: TRBV3-1/TRBV3-2; cdr3_nt: TGTGCCAGCAGCCAAGAGCCTAGCACGTATGGCTACACCTTC; cdr3_aa: CASSQEPSTYGYTF
d_call: TRBD2; j_call: TRBJ2-1; clone_size: -; v_call: TRBV6-5; cdr3_nt: TGTGCCAGCAGCCGCGGGGGGTCCAATGAGCAGTTCTTC; cdr3_aa: CASSRGGSNEQFF
d_call: TRBD2; j_call: TRBJ2-5; clone_size: -; v_call: TRBV28; cdr3_nt: TGTGCCAGTTGCGGGGGGGGACAAGAGACCCAGTACTTC; cdr3_aa: CASCGGGQETQYF
d_call: TRBD1; j_call: TRBJ1-1; clone_size: few; v_call: TRBV5-1; cdr3_nt: TGCGCCAGCAGCTTGTCAGGGGGTGACACTGAAGCTTTCTTT; cdr3_aa: CASSLSGGDTEAFF
d_call: TRBD2; j_call: TRBJ2-1; clone_size: once; v_call: TRBV5-1; cdr3_nt: TGCGCCAGCAGCTTTAGTGGCGGGAGGGCTAATGAGCAGTTCTTC; cdr3_aa: CASSFSGGRANEQFF
d_call: -; j_call: TRBJ2-7; clone_size: -; v_call: TRBV18; cdr3_nt: TGTGCCAGCTCACCAAATCAGGCCGCCTACGAGCAGTACTTC; cdr3_aa: CASSPNQAAYEQYF